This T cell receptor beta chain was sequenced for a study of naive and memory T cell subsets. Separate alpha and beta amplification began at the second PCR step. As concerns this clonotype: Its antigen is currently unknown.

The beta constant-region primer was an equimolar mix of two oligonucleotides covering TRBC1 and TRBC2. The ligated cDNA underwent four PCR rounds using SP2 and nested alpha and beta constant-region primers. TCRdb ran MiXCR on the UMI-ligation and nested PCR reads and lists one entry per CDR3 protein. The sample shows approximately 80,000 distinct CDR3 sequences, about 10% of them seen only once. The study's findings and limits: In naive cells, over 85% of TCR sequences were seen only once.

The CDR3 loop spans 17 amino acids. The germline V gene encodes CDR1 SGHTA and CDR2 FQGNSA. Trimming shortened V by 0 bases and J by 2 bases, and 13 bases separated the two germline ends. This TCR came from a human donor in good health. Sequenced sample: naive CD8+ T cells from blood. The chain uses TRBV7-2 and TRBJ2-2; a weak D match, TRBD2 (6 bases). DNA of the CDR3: TGTGCCAGCAGCTTAGCTTTAGGACTATTCAACACCGGGGAGCTGTTTTTT. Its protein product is CASSLALGLFNTGELFF.